Presented here are 5 T cell receptor beta chains from one specimen sequenced in a study of vaccination and CD4 T cells after COVID-19. No antigen has been identified for these receptors. Cultured CD4+ T-cell DNA underwent Oncomine TCR Beta short-read sequencing. TCRdb itself ran the PCR reads through MiXCR, one entry per CDR3 protein. The table includes some 14,000 distinct CDR3 sequences, approximately 60% detected once. Indicated treatment: 10-day PBMC culture with coronavirus spike peptide pools or control peptides (ViraFEST assay). Sequenced: CD4+ T cells from blood, cultured in vitro. These receptors all come from a human donor who had recovered from COVID-19.

The chain couples TRBV6-1 to TRBJ1-3, with a possible D match to TRBD1 (5 bases). V was cut by 6 bases and J by 0 bases, with 12 bases left in between. Germline V gene lookup returns CDR1 MNHNS and CDR2 SASEGT. This CDR3 has 15 residues. CDR3 residues: CASSPGLDSGNTIYF. The CDR3 DNA sequence: TGTGCCAGCAGCCCGGGACTTGACTCTGGAAACACCATATATTTT.

This chain connects TRBV21-1 to TRBJ2-3; TRBD1 reflects the table's D call only, with no check against the DNA. TRBV21-1 is a recognized pseudogene. The CDR3 runs to 16 residues. For the CDR3, the DNA is TGTGCCAGCAGCAGACAGGGGGGAGATGAGACAGATACGCAGTATTTT. It is translated as CASSRQGGDETDTQYF.

The chain recombines TRBV10-3 with TRBJ1-4, with D unresolved. Germline lookup yields CDR1 ENHRY and CDR2 SYGVKD. Trimming shortened V by 0 bases and J by 4 bases, and 6 bases separated the two germline ends. The CDR3 length is 14 residues. The CDR3 protein is CAISESADNEKLFF. Written as DNA, the CDR3 is TGTGCCATCAGTGAGTCGGCTGATAATGAAAAACTGTTTTTT.

This clonotype was seen just once. This sequence joins TRBV28 and TRBJ1-1; 9 positions agree with TRBD1. Germline assignment: CDR1 MDHEN and CDR2 SYDVKM. After removal of 6 bases from V and 6 bases from J, the junction contained 5 bases not matched to a gene. The CDR3 is 13 residues long. CDR3 sequence reads: CASRTQGAPEAFF. DNA for the CDR3: TGTGCCAGCAGAACACAGGGGGCGCCTGAAGCTTTCTTT.

Only a few counts were recorded for this clonotype. The V call is TRBV27, the J call TRBJ2-5; TRBD2 is a possible D gene (5 bases). CDR3 size: 14 residues. Germline CDR1 is MNHEY and CDR2 is SMNVEV (reference sequence). Trimming took 2 bases from V and 1 from J, leaving 8 bases between them. The CDR3 DNA sequence: TGTGCCAGCAGTTTACAGCGGTCCCAAGAGACCCAGTACTTC. This codes for CASSLQRSQETQYF.